The next 4 T cell receptor beta chains were all read from a single sample in a study of identical twins. From the 5' RACE reads, TCRdb called clonotypes with MiXCR, one entry per CDR3 protein. The repertoire holds some 570,000 distinct CDR3 sequences, with about 22% as singletons. This same sample was also part of a study on yellow fever vaccine responses in identical twins.

The sample was CD4+ T cells sorted from blood. All receptors come from a woman aged 18-29 years in good health.

The genes are TRBV6-1 and TRBJ2-2; D possibly corresponds to TRBD1 (5 bases). The germline gives CDR1 MNHNS, CDR2 SASEGT. The CDR3 is made up of 16 amino acids. V was clipped by 5 bases and J by 0 bases, with 13 bases between them. In DNA, the CDR3 is TGTGCCAGCAGTACGACAGCTATCGCGAACACCGGGGAGCTGTTTTTT. Translation: CASSTTAIANTGELFF.

This chain joins TRBV3-1 and TRBJ2-2; D remains unclear. In germline, CDR1 is LGHDT, CDR2 YNNKEL (reference sequence). The ends were cut back, 5 bases at V and 7 bases at J, with 8 bases in the middle. The CDR3 runs 12 residues. CDR3 amino acids: CASSIQVGELFF. For the CDR3, the DNA is TGTGCCAGCAGCATCCAGGTCGGGGAGCTGTTTTTT. The full variable domain, rest sourced from reference TRBV3-1 and TRBJ2-2, is DTAVSQTPKYLVTQMGNDKSIKCEQNLGHDTMYWYKQDSKKFLKIMFSYNNKELIINETVPNRFSPKSPDKAHLNLHINSLELGDSAVYFCASSIQVGELFFGEGSRLTVL.

This clonotype has more than one count but fewer than ten. Here the CDR3 reads CASSEAGTGVGAQYF. The CDR3, as DNA: TGTGCCAGCAGTGAAGCCGGGACAGGGGTTGGTGCGCAGTATTTT. The rearrangement uses TRBV6-1 and TRBJ2-3; 10 positions agree with TRBD1. CDR3 length: 15 amino acids. The germline gives CDR1 MNHNS, CDR2 SASEGT. Unmatched junction bases numbered 7, after V lost 0 bases and J lost 10 bases.

The V and J genes are TRBV7-3 and TRBJ2-3, with a possible D match to TRBD2 (5 bases). The CDR3 consists of 14 residues. Trimming shortened V by 5 bases and J by 4 bases, and 13 bases separated the two germline ends. The germline V gene has CDR1 SGHTA and CDR2 FQGTGA. The CDR3 bases are TGTGCCAGCAGCGTGGGGAGCTCCGCAGATACGCAGTATTTT. This sequence encodes CASSVGSSADTQYF.